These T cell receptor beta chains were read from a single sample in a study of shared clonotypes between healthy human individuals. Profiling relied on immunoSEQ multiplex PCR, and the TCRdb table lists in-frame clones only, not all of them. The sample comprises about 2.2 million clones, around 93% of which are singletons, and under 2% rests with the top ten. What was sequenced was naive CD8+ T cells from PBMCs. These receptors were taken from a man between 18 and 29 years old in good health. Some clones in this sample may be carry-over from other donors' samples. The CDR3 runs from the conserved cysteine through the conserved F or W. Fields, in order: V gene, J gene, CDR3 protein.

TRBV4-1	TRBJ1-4	CASSQDTHPGGDEKLFF
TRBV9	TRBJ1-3	CASSGGTLGNTIYF
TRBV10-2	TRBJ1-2	CASSGQLYGYTF
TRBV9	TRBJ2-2	CASSVDDRSGGELFF
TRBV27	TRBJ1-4	CASSLSHATNEKLFF
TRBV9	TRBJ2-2	CASSVDRTGGENTGELFF
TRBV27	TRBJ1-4	CASSLRDINEKLFF
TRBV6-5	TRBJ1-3	CASSYGQAGNTIYF
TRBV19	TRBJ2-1	CASSDRGYNEQFF
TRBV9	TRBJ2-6	CASSDTYRDSGANVLTF
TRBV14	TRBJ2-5	CASSPWTSGKRGETQYF
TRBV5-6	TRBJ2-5	CASSWASGQETQYF
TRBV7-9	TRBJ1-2	CASSPRVPEGGYGYTF
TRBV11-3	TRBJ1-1	CASSLDRANTEAFF
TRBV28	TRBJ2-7	CASSPDRAGYEQYF
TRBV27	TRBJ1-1	CASSSGTNTEAFF
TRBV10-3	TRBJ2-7	CAISDKTGTRGNEQYF
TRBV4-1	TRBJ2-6	CASSQLDNAEANVLTF
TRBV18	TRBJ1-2	CASSPVETEDSYGYTF
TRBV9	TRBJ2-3	CASSAGTVLTDTQYF
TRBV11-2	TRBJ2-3	CASSLLWTRSFTDTQYF
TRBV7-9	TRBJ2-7	CASSLENRYEQYF